The source of this TCR beta chain is a study of beta chain features in type 1 diabetes. The CDR3 spans 17 residues. Germline CDR1 is LNHDA and CDR2 is SQIVND (reference sequence). Trimming cost V 5 bases and J 1 base; bases outside gene matches: 9. Notes on the study in general: Moderately but significantly shorter TCRB CDR3s were found in Type 1 diabetes patients in all four CD4+ subsets.

The whole isolated RNA underwent reverse transcription, so sequencing captured expressed TCRB transcripts. Repertoires were generated with immunoSEQ multiplex PCR, while TCRdb's copy carries only in-frame clones and drops some. This sample yields roughly 400,000 clones, of which 8.5% to 10% are seen a single time; over 0.45% belongs to the top ten. This clone was seen a few times. The antigen is not known. This chain connects TRBV19 to TRBJ1-5, with 9 nucleotides matching TRBD1. The sequenced sample consisted of central memory CD4+ T cells from blood. This clonotype was obtained from a man aged 30 to 39 with type 1 diabetes. The chain's CDR3 is CASSQQGAGGSNQPQHF. For the CDR3, the DNA is TGTGCCAGTAGTCAACAGGGGGCTGGTGGGAGCAATCAGCCCCAGCATTTT.